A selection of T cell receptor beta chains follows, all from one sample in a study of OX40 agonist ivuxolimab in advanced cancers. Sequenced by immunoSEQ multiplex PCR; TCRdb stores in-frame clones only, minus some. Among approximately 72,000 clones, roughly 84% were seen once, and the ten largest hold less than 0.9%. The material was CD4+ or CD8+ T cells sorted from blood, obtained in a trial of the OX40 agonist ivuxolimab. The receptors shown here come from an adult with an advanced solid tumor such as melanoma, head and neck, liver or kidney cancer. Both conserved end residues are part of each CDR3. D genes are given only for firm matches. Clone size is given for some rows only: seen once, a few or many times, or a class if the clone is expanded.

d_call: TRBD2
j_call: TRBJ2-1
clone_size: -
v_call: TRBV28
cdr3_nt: TGTGCCAGCAGTTTAATCCTCCTAGCGGGAGCCTACAATGAGCAGTTCTTC
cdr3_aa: CASSLILLAGAYNEQFF

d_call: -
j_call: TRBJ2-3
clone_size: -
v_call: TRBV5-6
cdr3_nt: TGTGCCAGCAGCCCCGGACCCCGCACAGATACGCAGTATTTT
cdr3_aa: CASSPGPRTDTQYF

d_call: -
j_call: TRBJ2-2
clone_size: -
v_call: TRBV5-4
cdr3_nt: TGTGCCAGCAGCCCCGACTCCAGCCTAACGAACACCGGGGAGCTGTTTTTT
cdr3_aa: CASSPDSSLTNTGELFF

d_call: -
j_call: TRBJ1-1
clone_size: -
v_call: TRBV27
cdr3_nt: TGTGCCAGCAGGAGGAACACTGAAGCTTTCTTT
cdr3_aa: CASRRNTEAFF

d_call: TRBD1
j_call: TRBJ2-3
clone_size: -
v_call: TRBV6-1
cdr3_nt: TGTGCCAGCAGTCGACAGGGAAGGGGCGCAGATACGCAGTATTTT
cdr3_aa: CASSRQGRGADTQYF

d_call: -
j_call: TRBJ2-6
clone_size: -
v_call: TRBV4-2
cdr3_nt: TGTGCCAGCAGCCACCAACCCCCGAGACAGGGACTCTCTGGGGCCAACGTCCTGACTTTC
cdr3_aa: CASSHQPPRQGLSGANVLTF

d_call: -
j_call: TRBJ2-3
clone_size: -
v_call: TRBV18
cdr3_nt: TGTGCCAGCTCGTTGGGACTCCACCAAGTTCCAGATACGCAGTATTTT
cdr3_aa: CASSLGLHQVPDTQYF

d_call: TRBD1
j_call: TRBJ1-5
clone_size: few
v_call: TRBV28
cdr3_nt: TGTGCCAGCAGTCCCTCCCGTGGACAGGGTTCTCAGCCCCAGCATTTT
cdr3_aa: CASSPSRGQGSQPQHF

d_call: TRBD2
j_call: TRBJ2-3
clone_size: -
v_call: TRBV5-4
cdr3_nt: TGTGCCAGCAGCGATCACTCAGGGGGAGTAGCGGGAGGGATGTATTTT
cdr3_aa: CASSDHSGGVAGGMYF

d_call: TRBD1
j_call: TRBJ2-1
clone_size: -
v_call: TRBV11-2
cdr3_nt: TGTGCCAGCAGCCCCCTGAGGGGACAGGAGGACAATGAGCAGTTCTTC
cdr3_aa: CASSPLRGQEDNEQFF

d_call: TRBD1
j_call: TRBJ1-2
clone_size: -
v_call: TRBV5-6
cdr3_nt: TGTGCCAGCAGCTTGCTTGGGGACAGGCCTAACGGGAGTGGCTACACCTTC
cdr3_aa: CASSLLGDRPNGSGYTF

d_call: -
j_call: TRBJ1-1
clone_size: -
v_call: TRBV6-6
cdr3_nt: TGTGCCAGCAGACAGGACCTAACAACTGAAGCTTTCTTT
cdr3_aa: CASRQDLTTEAFF

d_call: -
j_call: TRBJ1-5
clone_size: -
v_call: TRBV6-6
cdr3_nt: TGTGCCAGCAGTAACGGGGACCAGCCCCAGCATTTT
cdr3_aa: CASSNGDQPQHF

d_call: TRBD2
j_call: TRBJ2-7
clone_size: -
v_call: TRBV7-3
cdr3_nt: TGTGCCAGCAGCCGATTTGCGGAGCTAGCGGGAGGCGAGCAGTACTTC
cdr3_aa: CASSRFAELAGGEQYF

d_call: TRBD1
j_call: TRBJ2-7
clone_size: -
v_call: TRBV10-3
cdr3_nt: TGTGCCATTGGGACAGCCATCTACGAGCAGTACTTC
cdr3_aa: CAIGTAIYEQYF

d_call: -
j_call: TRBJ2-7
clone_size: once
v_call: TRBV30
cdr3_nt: TGTGCCTGGAGTGTAAATCGCATCTACGAGCAGTACTTC
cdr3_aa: CAWSVNRIYEQYF

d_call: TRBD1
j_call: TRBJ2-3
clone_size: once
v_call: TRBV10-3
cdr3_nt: TGTGCCATCAGTTCCATCATGACCGGGACAGCGCCAGATACGCAGTATTTT
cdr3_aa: CAISSIMTGTAPDTQYF

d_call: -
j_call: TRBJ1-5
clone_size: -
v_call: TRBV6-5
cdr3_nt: TGTGCCAGCAGTAGGGGAGCAAATCAGCCCCAGCATTTT
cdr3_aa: CASSRGANQPQHF

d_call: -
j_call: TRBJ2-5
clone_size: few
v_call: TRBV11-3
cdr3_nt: TGTGCCAGCAGCCCGGGGGCCCTAGAGACCCAGTACTTC
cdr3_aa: CASSPGALETQYF

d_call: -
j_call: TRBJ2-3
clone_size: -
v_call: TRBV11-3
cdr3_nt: TGTGCCAGCAGCTTAGCCAACACAGATACGCAGTATTTT
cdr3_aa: CASSLANTDTQYF

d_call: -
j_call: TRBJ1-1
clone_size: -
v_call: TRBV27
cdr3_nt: TGTGCCAGCAGTTTATACCCACGGGGAGCGGCTGAAGCTTTCTTT
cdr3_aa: CASSLYPRGAAEAFF

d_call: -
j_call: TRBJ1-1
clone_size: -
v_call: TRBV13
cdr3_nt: TGTGCCAGCAGCCTAGGGGGGGCAAGGACTGAAGCTTTCTTT
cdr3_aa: CASSLGGARTEAFF

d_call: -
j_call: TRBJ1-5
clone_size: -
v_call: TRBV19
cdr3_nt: TGTGCCAGTAGTATAGGTCGGCACAGGTTCATGGGTCAGCCCCAGCATTTT
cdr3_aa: CASSIGRHRFMGQPQHF

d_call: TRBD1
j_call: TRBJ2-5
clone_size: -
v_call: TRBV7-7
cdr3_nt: TGTGCTAGCACCGCCGGGACAGTACCTCAAGAGACCCAGTACTTC
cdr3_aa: CASTAGTVPQETQYF

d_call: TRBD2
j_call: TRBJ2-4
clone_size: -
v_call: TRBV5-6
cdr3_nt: TGTGCCAGCAGCTCGGGAGGGTCCAAAAACATTCAGTACTTC
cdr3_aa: CASSSGGSKNIQYF

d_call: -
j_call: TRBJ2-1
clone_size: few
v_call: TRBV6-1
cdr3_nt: TGTGCCAGCAGTGAATTGGGACTCGGGGAGCAGTTCTTC
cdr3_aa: CASSELGLGEQFF

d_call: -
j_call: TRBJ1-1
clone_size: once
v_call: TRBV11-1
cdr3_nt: TGTGCCAGCAGCTTAGACGGGGGTGAAGCTTTCTTT
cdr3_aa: CASSLDGGEAFF

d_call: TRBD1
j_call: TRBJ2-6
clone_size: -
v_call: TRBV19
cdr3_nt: TGTGCCAGTAAGGTAGGGGGCGATTCTGGGGCCAACGTCCTGACTTTC
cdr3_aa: CASKVGGDSGANVLTF

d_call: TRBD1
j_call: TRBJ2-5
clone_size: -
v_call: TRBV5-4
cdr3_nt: TGTGCCAGCAGCTCCCAGACCCAGGGGGTCGGGGAGACCCAGTACTTC
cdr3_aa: CASSSQTQGVGETQYF

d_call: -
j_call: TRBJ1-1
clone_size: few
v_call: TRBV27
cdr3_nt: TGTGCCAGCAGGAGAGGGGGGAACACTGAAGCTTTCTTT
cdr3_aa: CASRRGGNTEAFF

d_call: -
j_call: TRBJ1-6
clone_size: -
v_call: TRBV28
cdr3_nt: TGTGCCAGCAGTTTATATTCCCCCTCAAATTCACCCCTCCACTTT
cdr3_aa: CASSLYSPSNSPLHF

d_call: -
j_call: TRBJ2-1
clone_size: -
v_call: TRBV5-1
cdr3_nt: TGCGCCAGCAGCTCTGCTACAGGGTCCTACAATGAGCAGTTCTTC
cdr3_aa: CASSSATGSYNEQFF

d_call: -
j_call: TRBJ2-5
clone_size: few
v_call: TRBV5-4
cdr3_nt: TGTGCCAGCAGCTCGGACCAGCAAGAGACCCAGTACTTC
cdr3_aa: CASSSDQQETQYF

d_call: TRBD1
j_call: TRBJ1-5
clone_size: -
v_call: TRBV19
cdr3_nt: TGTGCCAGTAGTATAGTGCAGGGGGTATCATATCAGCCCCAGCATTTT
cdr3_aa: CASSIVQGVSYQPQHF

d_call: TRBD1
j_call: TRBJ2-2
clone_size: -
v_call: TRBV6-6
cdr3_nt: TGTGCCAGCAGAGCCCCCCAGGGGGACACCGGGGAGCTGTTTTTT
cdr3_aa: CASRAPQGDTGELFF

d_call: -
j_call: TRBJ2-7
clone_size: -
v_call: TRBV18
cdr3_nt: TGTGCCAGCTCACCTACAGGTAGGGGTGAGCAGTACTTC
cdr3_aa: CASSPTGRGEQYF

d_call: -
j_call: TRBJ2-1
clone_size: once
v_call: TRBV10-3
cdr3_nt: TGTGCCATCACCGGGACACCAAACAATGAGCAGTTCTTC
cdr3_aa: CAITGTPNNEQFF

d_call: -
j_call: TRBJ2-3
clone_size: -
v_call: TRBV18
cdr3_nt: TGTGCCAGCTCACAGGGAATCGGACAAGATACGCAGTATTTT
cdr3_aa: CASSQGIGQDTQYF

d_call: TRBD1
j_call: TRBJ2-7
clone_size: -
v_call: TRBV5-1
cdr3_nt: TGCGCCAGCAGCTTGGTAGGTCCCGGGACAGGGGGCGGATTCCACGAGCAGTACTTC
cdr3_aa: CASSLVGPGTGGGFHEQYF

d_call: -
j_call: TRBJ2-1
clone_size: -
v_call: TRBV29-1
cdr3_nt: TGCAGCGTCGGGGACGCCTCTTATAATGAGCAGTTCTTC
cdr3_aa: CSVGDASYNEQFF

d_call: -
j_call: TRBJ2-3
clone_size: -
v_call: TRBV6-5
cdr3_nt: TGTGCCAGCAGTTACTCGGGTATTAGGGATACGCAGTATTTT
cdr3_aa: CASSYSGIRDTQYF

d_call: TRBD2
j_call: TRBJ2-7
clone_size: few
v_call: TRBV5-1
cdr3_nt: TGCGCCAGCAGAATAGCGGGGGAGGCTTTCGAGCAGTACTTC
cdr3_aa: CASRIAGEAFEQYF

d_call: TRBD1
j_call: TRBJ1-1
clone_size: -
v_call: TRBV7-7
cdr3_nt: TGTGCTAGCAGCCCGGACAGGGGATCGACTGAAGCTTTCTTT
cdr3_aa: CASSPDRGSTEAFF

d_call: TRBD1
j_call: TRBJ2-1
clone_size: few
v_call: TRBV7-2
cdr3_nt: TGTGCCAGCAGCGCCACAGGGGGTTGGAATGAGCAGTTCTTC
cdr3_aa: CASSATGGWNEQFF

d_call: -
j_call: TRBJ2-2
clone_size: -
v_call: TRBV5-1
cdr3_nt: TGCGCCAGCAGACTAGCTGAGACCGGGGAGCTGTTTTTT
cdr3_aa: CASRLAETGELFF

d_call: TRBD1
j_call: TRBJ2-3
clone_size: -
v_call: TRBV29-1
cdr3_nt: TGCAGCGTAGAAGTGGGGACAGGGTCAGATACGCAGTATTTT
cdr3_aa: CSVEVGTGSDTQYF